The clone carrying this T cell receptor beta chain was counted between two and nine times. This specimen belongs to a study of T-cell reconstitution after alpha-beta-depleted transplantation in children. Molecular barcoding with unique molecular identifiers was used for the TCRbeta library. TCRdb fed the PCR reads into MiXCR, producing one record per CDR3 protein. The table lists about 400,000 distinct CDR3 sequences, approximately 20% of them singletons, with approximately 3.8% in the top ten. The germline V gene encodes CDR1 SGHAT and CDR2 FQNNGV. The ends were cut back, 0 bases at V and 9 bases at J, with 9 bases in the middle. This CDR3 region has 13 residues.

The chain employs TRBV11-2 and TRBJ1-5; D may be TRBD1 (5 bases). This TCR derives from a human donor who donated a stem cell graft to a child with acute myeloid leukemia. The sample was PBMCs from the stem cell graft donor, taken from the stem cell graft. CDR3 region: CASSLEPGGPQHF. DNA for the CDR3: TGTGCCAGCAGCTTAGAGCCCGGGGGGCCCCAGCATTTT.